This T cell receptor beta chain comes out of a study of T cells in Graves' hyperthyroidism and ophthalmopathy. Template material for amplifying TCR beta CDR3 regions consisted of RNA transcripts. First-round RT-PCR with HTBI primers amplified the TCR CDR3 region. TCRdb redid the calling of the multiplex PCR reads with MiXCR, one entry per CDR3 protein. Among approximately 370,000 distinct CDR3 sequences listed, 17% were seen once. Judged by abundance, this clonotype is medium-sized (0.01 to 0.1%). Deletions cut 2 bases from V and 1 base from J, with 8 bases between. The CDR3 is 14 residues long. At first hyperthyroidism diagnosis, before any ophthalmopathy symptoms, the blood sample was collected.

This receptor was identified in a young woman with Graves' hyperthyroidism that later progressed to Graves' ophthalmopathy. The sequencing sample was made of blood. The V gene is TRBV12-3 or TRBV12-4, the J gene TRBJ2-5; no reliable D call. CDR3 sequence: CASSLRRRQETQYF. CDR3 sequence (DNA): TGTGCCAGCAGTTTAAGGCGGCGCCAAGAGACCCAGTACTTC.